The text below deals with one T cell receptor (beta chain). Its antigen is not identified. The assay was immunoSEQ multiplex PCR, and TCRdb's table has in-frame clones only and misses some. The profile shows tens of thousands of clones, 80% of them singletons. This sample is part of a study of T cell responses to AZD1222 COVID-19 vaccine. Study-level findings and limits: Vaccination with two AZD1222 doses was followed by a rise in Spike-specific TCR breadth and depth. Clonal diversity was possibly underestimated, and the donors were mostly white British, with more females.

This CDR3 contains 14 residues. V gave up 3 bases and J gave up 4 bases; unmatched junction bases: 3. From germline, CDR1 is MNHEY and CDR2 SVGAGI. The rearrangement uses TRBV6-5 and TRBJ2-7; 10 nucleotides line up with TRBD2. The source was peripheral blood, collected on day 0 of AZD1222 vaccination. The receptor was derived from an adult in good health. The CDR3 DNA follows: TGTGCCAGCAGTTATACTAGCGGGGAGTACGAGCAGTACTTC. This encodes CASSYTSGEYEQYF.